One and the same sample provided the 29 T cell receptor beta chains below, sequenced in a study of blood T cell repertoires in COVID-19. Here immunoSEQ multiplex PCR was the method, and the copy in TCRdb shows in-frame clones only, minus some. The sample lists 100,000 to 120,000 clones, approximately 89% occurring once. The sample was peripheral blood. The receptors were gathered from a woman between 55 and 75 years old with COVID-19, enrolled during active disease.

This clone was seen a handful of times. The rearrangement uses TRBV9 and TRBJ1-1, with a tentative D call TRBD1 (6 bases). This CDR3 has 15 amino acids. CDR1 is SGDLS and CDR2 is YYNGEE in the germline V gene. Trimming took off 1 base at V and 3 bases at J, with 13 bases between the two ends. The CDR3 nucleotides are TGTGCCAGCAGCGTATCGGGGGGCGGGGACACTGAAGCTTTCTTT. It codes for CASSVSGGGDTEAFF.

This clone was seen a few times. The V and J genes are TRBV19 and TRBJ2-1; 10 nucleotides match TRBD2. Germline values: CDR1 LNHDA, CDR2 SQIVND (reference sequence). This CDR3 is built from 14 residues. Trimming took 9 bases from V and 2 from J; bases not matched to a gene: 4. The chain's CDR3 is CASTLAGAYNEQFF. The CDR3 nucleotides are TGTGCCAGCACCCTAGCGGGGGCCTACAATGAGCAGTTCTTC.

This clone came up once. The chain combines TRBV5-1 with TRBJ2-3; D might be TRBD1 (5 bases). The CDR3 loop spans 19 amino acids. V lost 5 bases to trimming and J lost 0 bases, with 25 bases between them. CDR1 SGHRS and CDR2 YFSETQ come from the germline V gene. CDR3 loop: CASSRRQLIGVFSTDTQYF. The CDR3 DNA follows: TGCGCCAGCAGTAGGAGACAGCTTATTGGTGTTTTCAGCACAGATACGCAGTATTTT.

The V and J genes are TRBV12-5 and TRBJ1-2; a possible D gene is TRBD1 (5 bases). The V end was cut by 0 bases, the J end by 7 bases, with 15 bases between. The length of the CDR3 is 15 residues. Germline CDR1 reads LGHNT; CDR2 reads FRNRAP. CDR3 in DNA: TGTGCTAGTGGTTTGGTACTGGGGGGAGTCGGTGGCTACACCTTC. This encodes CASGLVLGGVGGYTF.

This rearrangement joins TRBV6-5 to TRBJ2-5; 9 nucleotides agree with TRBD2. Per the germline V gene, CDR1 is MNHEY and CDR2 is SVGAGI. The CDR3 runs to 15 residues. V trimming: 9 bases; J trimming: 5 bases; junction bases outside the gene matches: 13. Here the CDR3 reads CASTGGRGGQETQYF. The CDR3 nucleotides are TGTGCCAGTACCGGTGGGCGGGGGGGCCAGGAGACCCAGTACTTC.

This clone came up once. The V and J genes are TRBV3-1 (or the pseudogene TRBV3-2) and TRBJ2-6, with D maybe TRBD1 (5 bases). The V end lost 5 bases, the J end lost 4 bases, and 21 bases lay between the germline ends. Germline CDR1 LGHDT, CDR2 YNNKEL (reference sequence). The CDR3 is 18 residues long. The CDR3 protein is CASSVDQGVSLGANVLTF. CDR3 coding DNA: TGTGCCAGCAGCGTGGACCAAGGGGTCTCTCTAGGGGCCAACGTCCTGACTTTC.

The genes are TRBV7-9 and TRBJ1-1; TRBD1 might be the D (5 bases). In germline, CDR1 is SEHNR, CDR2 FQNEAQ (reference sequence). This CDR3 region has 12 residues. V lost 5 bases to trimming and J lost 3 bases, with 7 bases between them. CDR3 DNA sequence: TGTGCCAGCAGCCCACAGGACACTGAAGCTTTCTTT. Translation gives CASSPQDTEAFF.

The CDR3 loop reads CAWTRQGYNEQFF. CDR3 DNA sequence: TGTGCCTGGACCCGACAGGGTTACAATGAGCAGTTCTTC. V gene TRBV30 combines with J gene TRBJ2-1, with 7 bases identical to TRBD1. This CDR3 region has 13 residues. The germline V gene has CDR1 GTSNPN and CDR2 SVGIG (reference sequence). V trimming: 4 bases; J trimming: 4 bases; junction bases outside the gene matches: 4.

This clone was seen a few times. The rearrangement uses TRBV9 and TRBJ2-2, with a tentative D call TRBD1 (5 bases). Germline values: CDR1 SGDLS, CDR2 YYNGEE. V shed 4 bases and J shed 4 bases, with 14 bases lying between them. The CDR3 totals 15 residues. Written as DNA, the CDR3 is TGTGCCAGCAGCCCCCGGCAGGGCGGCACCGGGGAGCTGTTTTTT. This gives the protein CASSPRQGGTGELFF.

This sequence joins TRBV4-3 and TRBJ1-4; maybe TRBD1 (5 bases). The CDR3 sequence is 16 residues long. Germline CDR1 reads LGHNA; CDR2 reads YSLEER. Deletions cut 0 bases from V and 7 bases from J, with 15 bases between. CDR3 bases: TGCGCCAGCAGCCAAGATACGGGGACTCGGGTTGAAAAACTGTTTTTT. Residues: CASSQDTGTRVEKLFF.

This clone has only a few counts. The V gene is TRBV11-2, the J gene TRBJ1-2, with D hard to call. The CDR3 has 11 amino acids. Germline CDR1 is SGHAT and CDR2 is FQNNGV. V was shortened by 1 base and J by 6 bases, with 3 bases between the two germline ends. CDR3 protein: CASSLGDGYTF. The CDR3 region has the DNA TGTGCCAGCAGCTTAGGAGATGGCTACACCTTC.

The gene calls are TRBV2 and TRBJ2-2, with TRBD1 identical over 8 bases. Trimming removed 6 bases from V and 1 base from J; junction bases left unmatched: 1. Germline-derived CDR1 and CDR2 are SNHLY and FYNNEI. This CDR3 has 14 amino acids. The CDR3 loop reads CASRGTGNTGELFF. For the CDR3, the DNA is TGTGCCAGCAGGGGGACAGGGAACACCGGGGAGCTGTTTTTT.

The table lists this clone with a count of one. The chain employs TRBV3-1 (or the pseudogene TRBV3-2) and TRBJ2-5, with TRBD2 matching 15 bases. CDR3 length: 20 residues. Germline V lookup: CDR1 LGHDT, CDR2 YNNKEL (reference sequence). J was trimmed by 8 bases and V by 4 bases; bases with no gene match: 20. The CDR3 is CASSPQAEKRTSGGAYTQYF. The DNA for the CDR3 is TGTGCCAGCAGCCCCCAGGCCGAAAAGCGGACTAGCGGGGGGGCATATACCCAGTACTTC.

This chain links TRBV12-3 or TRBV12-4 with TRBJ2-7, with D unresolved. V was trimmed by 6 bases and J by 2 bases, leaving 11 bases between them. The CDR3 has 13 residues. As DNA, the CDR3 is TGTGCCAGCAGGTCGACTTATACCTACGAGCAGTACTTC. Translation gives CASRSTYTYEQYF.

The rearrangement links TRBV5-1 to TRBJ1-1; no firm D call. The CDR3 totals 15 residues. Trimming removed 7 bases at V and 5 bases at J, with 21 bases between. Germline assignment: CDR1 SGHRS and CDR2 YFSETQ. CDR3 DNA: TGCGCCAGCTCAAATAGAACGAGGGCGTGGACTGAAGCTTTCTTT. This gives the protein CASSNRTRAWTEAFF.

In its sample, this clone was seen a few times. Here the CDR3 DNA reads TGTGCCAGCAGCGTATCCCCGGACAGTGGAAATTCACCCCTCCACTTT. Translated, it gives CASSVSPDSGNSPLHF. The chain carries TRBV9 and TRBJ1-6, with D perhaps TRBD1 (6 bases). The CDR3 is 16 amino acids. Germline V gene data show CDR1 as SGDLS and CDR2 as YYNGEE. Trimming pared 1 base from V and 7 bases from J, leaving 15 bases between.

The chain recombines TRBV29-1 with TRBJ2-1, with 10 bases lining up with TRBD1. CDR3 length: 14 residues. Germline V lookup: CDR1 SQVTM, CDR2 ANQGSEA. V dropped 6 bases and J dropped 1; count of bases not matched to a gene: 3. In DNA, the CDR3 is TGCAGCGTGTCGGGACAGGGGTCCTACAATGAGCAGTTCTTC. Protein: CSVSGQGSYNEQFF.

CDR3 sequence: CASSLADPGTGHGYTF. The CDR3 DNA follows: TGTGCCAGCAGCTTAGCTGACCCCGGGACAGGGCATGGCTACACCTTC. The chain is built from TRBV7-2 and TRBJ1-2, with 9 bases aligning to TRBD1. Trimming at V came to 0 bases and at J to 6 bases, leaving 8 bases not matched to a gene. CDR1 is SGHTA and CDR2 is FQGNSA in the germline V gene. The CDR3 totals 16 residues. Looking up the rest from reference TRBV7-2 and TRBJ1-2 gives the full variable domain: GAGVSQSPSNKVTEKGKDVELRCDPISGHTALYWYRQSLGQGLEFLIYFQGNSAPDKSGLPSDRFSAERTGGSVSTLTIQRTQQEDSAVYLCASSLADPGTGHGYTFGSGTRLTVV.

This rearrangement joins TRBV10-3 to TRBJ1-1; D is possibly TRBD1 (5 bases). V was shortened by 7 bases and J by 0 bases, with 9 bases between the two germline ends. This CDR3 has 13 amino acids. The germline V gene encodes CDR1 ENHRY and CDR2 SYGVKD. The CDR3, as DNA: TGTGCCATCATCGACAGCCTGAACACTGAAGCTTTCTTT. Its protein is CAIIDSLNTEAFF.

This clone occurred a few times. J is TRBJ1-5 and V is TRBV30, with 7 bases identical to TRBD1. V lost 5 bases and J lost 5; bases outside the gene matches: 6. The CDR3 is 13 amino acids. In germline, CDR1 is GTSNPN, CDR2 SVGIG (reference sequence). CDR3 amino acids: CAWRDSTDQPQHF. The DNA of the CDR3 is TGTGCCTGGCGGGACAGCACTGATCAGCCCCAGCATTTT.

This rearrangement joins TRBV10-1 to TRBJ2-3, with TRBD2 identical over 8 bases. The CDR3 length is 16 residues. Trimming removed 0 bases from V and 5 bases from J; junction bases left unmatched: 7. Germline lookup yields CDR1 WNHNN and CDR2 SYGVQD (reference sequence). The CDR3 region has the DNA TGCGCCAGCAGTGAGTCTCTTACGCGGGGGGTAGATACGCAGTATTTT. Residues: CASSESLTRGVDTQYF.

The chain carries TRBV3-1 (or the pseudogene TRBV3-2) and TRBJ2-1, with 10 bases matching TRBD2. The CDR3 extends over 16 amino acids. After removal of 0 bases from V and 2 bases from J, the junction contained 1 base not matched to a gene. Looked up from germline, CDR1 is LGHDT and CDR2 is YNNKEL (reference sequence). The CDR3 sequence is CASSQETSGAYNEQFF. The CDR3 region has the DNA TGTGCCAGCAGCCAAGAAACTAGCGGGGCCTACAATGAGCAGTTCTTC.

The CDR3 loop reads CASSYSTGQETQYF. The CDR3 region has the DNA TGTGCCAGCAGTTACTCGACAGGACAAGAGACCCAGTACTTC. The rearrangement links TRBV6-5 to TRBJ2-5; maybe TRBD1 (6 bases). The CDR3 runs to 14 residues. V lost 0 bases and J 2 bases, leaving 7 bases between the germline ends. Germline V CDR1 and CDR2: MNHEY, SVGAGI.

The chain has TRBV3-1 (or the pseudogene TRBV3-2) and TRBJ1-2, with D perhaps matching TRBD1 (5 bases). Germline lookup yields CDR1 LGHDT and CDR2 YNNKEL (reference sequence). There are 14 residues in the CDR3. V was trimmed by 1 base and J by 3 bases, leaving 9 bases between them. CDR3 loop: CASSQAAGYYGYTF. In nucleotides, the CDR3 is TGTGCCAGCAGCCAAGCTGCAGGGTACTATGGCTACACCTTC.

This rearrangement joins TRBV4-2 to TRBJ1-1, with a possible D match to TRBD1 (5 bases). Trimming took off 1 base at V and 4 bases at J, with 10 bases between the two ends. Germline CDR1 LGHNA, CDR2 YNFKEQ. The CDR3 loop spans 14 amino acids. The CDR3 coding sequence is TGTGCCAGCAGCCAAGGTGACAGAGGCACTGAAGCTTTCTTT. Its translation: CASSQGDRGTEAFF.

The chain links TRBV4-1 to TRBJ1-1; 7 positions match TRBD1. The CDR3 is made up of 18 amino acids. CDR1 is MGHRA and CDR2 is YSYEKL in the germline V gene. Losses at the gene ends were 0 bases for V and 3 bases for J; bases not matched to a gene: 13. CDR3: CASSQDGAGQGVYTEAFF. In nucleotides, the CDR3 is TGCGCCAGCAGCCAAGATGGGGCGGGGCAGGGGGTCTACACTGAAGCTTTCTTT.

This chain links TRBV6-1 with TRBJ2-2; TRBD2 is a possible D gene (5 bases). CDR3 length: 17 amino acids. The ends were cut back, 1 base at V and 6 bases at J, with 18 bases in the middle. Germline CDR1 MNHNS, CDR2 SASEGT. CDR3: CASSEVLGVGSAGELFF. CDR3 DNA sequence: TGTGCCAGCAGTGAAGTCTTAGGCGTAGGGAGCGCCGGGGAGCTGTTTTTT.

The chain employs TRBV3-1 (or the pseudogene TRBV3-2) and TRBJ1-2; D is perhaps TRBD1 (6 bases). Germline values: CDR1 LGHDT, CDR2 YNNKEL (reference sequence). The CDR3 is 14 amino acids. V lost 0 bases and J lost 4, with 9 bases in between. This chain's CDR3 is CASSQDRGIYGYTF. The CDR3 nucleotides are TGTGCCAGCAGCCAAGATAGGGGGATCTATGGCTACACCTTC.

The V and J genes are TRBV11-2 and TRBJ2-5; D is ambiguous. Germline V gene sequence: CDR1 SGHAT, CDR2 FQNNGV. V lost 0 bases, J lost 5 bases, and 10 bases lay in between. The CDR3 has 14 residues. This CDR3 reads CASSLDIFRETQYF. The CDR3 bases are TGTGCCAGCAGCTTAGATATCTTCAGGGAGACCCAGTACTTC.